The 6 T cell receptor beta chains below were found in one sample sequenced in a study of T cell changes during pregnancy in multiple sclerosis. The data were produced by immunoSEQ multiplex PCR, yet TCRdb's version contains in-frame clones alone and is incomplete. Of 45,000 to 60,000 clones in the sample, 80% to 95% were seen once. Sequencing used CD4+ T cells from peripheral blood mononuclear cells, obtained after pregnancy. The receptors derive from a female donor in good health, enrolled as a control in a pregnancy study.

V and J are TRBV29-1 and TRBJ2-1, with 8 bases matching TRBD2. Per germline, CDR1 SQVTM and CDR2 ANQGSEA. V lost 3 bases, J lost 7 bases, and 8 bases stayed unmatched. This CDR3 is built from 14 residues. The CDR3 loop is CSVDREGRGNEQFF. CDR3 nucleotide sequence: TGCAGCGTTGATCGGGAGGGCCGAGGAAATGAGCAGTTCTTC.

The chain is built from TRBV7-2 and TRBJ2-7; 12 nucleotides align to TRBD2. Trimming removed 5 bases from V and 2 bases from J; junction bases left unmatched: 4. CDR3 length: 15 residues. Germline CDR1 reads SGHTA; CDR2 reads FQGNSA. CDR3 sequence (DNA): TGTGCCAGCAGCCGGACTAGCGGGGTTACCTACGAGCAGTACTTC. Amino acid sequence: CASSRTSGVTYEQYF.

The rearrangement joins TRBV7-2 to TRBJ2-2; the match to TRBD1 covers 7 bases. Germline CDR1 SGHTA, CDR2 FQGNSA. V was pared by 5 bases and J by 3 bases, with 12 bases of the junction left unmatched. This CDR3 has 17 amino acids. The CDR3 DNA reads as TGTGCCAGCAGCCCGGGCCGAACAGGGGTGTACACCGGGGAGCTGTTTTTT. Translated, it gives CASSPGRTGVYTGELFF.

The chain joins TRBV2 to TRBJ2-1; D may be TRBD2 (6 bases). CDR3 length equals 14 residues. Trimming removed 6 bases at V and 9 bases at J, with 18 bases between. Germline V lookup: CDR1 SNHLY, CDR2 FYNNEI. CDR3 loop: CASSARVGGSEQFF. CDR3 sequence (DNA): TGTGCCAGCAGCGCCCGGGTAGGAGGGAGTGAGCAGTTCTTC. The whole variable domain, filled in from reference TRBV2 and TRBJ2-1, reads EPEVTQTPSHQVTQMGQEVILRCVPISNHLYFYWYRQILGQKVEFLVSFYNNEISEKSEIFDDQFSVERPDGSNFTLKIRSTKLEDSAMYFCASSARVGGSEQFFGPGTRLTVL.

In the case of this clone: A read error may produce the germline difference seen at one junction end. This sample includes further DNA sequences coding for the same CDR3. The chain uses TRBV10-3 and TRBJ2-2; 10 positions agree with TRBD1. Per the germline V gene, CDR1 is ENHRY and CDR2 is SYGVKD. CDR3 length: 14 amino acids. CDR3 sequence (DNA): TGTGCCATGGGGACAGGGGCGAATACCGGGGAGCTGTTTTTT. Protein product: CAMGTGANTGELFF.

The chain combines TRBV18 with TRBJ1-3; tentatively, D is TRBD1 (6 bases). Germline loops: CDR1 KGHSH, CDR2 LQKENI. The CDR3 totals 15 residues. Trimming removed 6 bases from V and 0 bases from J, with 12 bases in between. CDR3 sequence: CASSWDTSSGNTIYF. DNA for the CDR3: TGTGCCAGCTCGTGGGACACCAGCTCTGGAAACACCATATATTTT.